Listed here are 17 T cell receptor beta chains from one sample, sequenced in a study of neoadjuvant anti-PD-1 for oral cavity cancer. Clones were read by immunoSEQ multiplex PCR, and TCRdb kept only the in-frame ones, dropping some. Of roughly 15,000 clones listed, approximately 72% were seen once; the top ten hold roughly 2.7%. Noted time point: after neoadjuvant nivolumab, at surgical resection. Sequencing used PBMCs, obtained after nivolumab (anti-PD-1) treatment. The receptors were gathered from a person between 40 and 79 years old with oral cavity squamous cell carcinoma.

The chain combines TRBV28 with TRBJ2-3; D unclear. Looked up from germline, CDR1 is MDHEN and CDR2 is SYDVKM. V lost 5 bases to trimming and J lost 1 base, with 10 bases between them. This CDR3 spans 14 amino acids. The CDR3 DNA follows: TGTGCCAGCAGTACCCCGTCGGGCACAGATACGCAGTATTTT. Translating gives CASSTPSGTDTQYF. Supplemented by reference TRBV28 and TRBJ2-3, the full variable domain reads DVKVTQSSRYLVKRTGEKVFLECVQDMDHENMFWYRQDPGLGLRLIYFSYDVKMKEKGDIPEGYSVSREKKERFSLILESASTNQTSMYLCASSTPSGTDTQYFGPGTRLTVL.

The V and J genes are TRBV11-2 and TRBJ2-5, with D tentatively TRBD1 (6 bases). There are 13 residues in the CDR3. V lost 4 bases to trimming and J lost 2 bases, with 8 bases between them. The V gene's germline CDR1 is SGHAT and CDR2 FQNNGV. CDR3 protein: CASSYGQQETQYF. CDR3 nucleotide sequence: TGTGCCAGCAGCTACGGACAGCAAGAGACCCAGTACTTC.

The chain uses TRBV6-5 and TRBJ2-5; 10 bases map to TRBD2. The J call is in doubt because the DNA end fits TRBJ2-7 better. CDR1 is MNHEY and CDR2 is SVGAGI in the germline V gene. This CDR3 is built from 14 residues. CDR3 sequence: CASSSSGRAYEQYF. In DNA form, the CDR3 reads TGTGCCAGCAGTTCGAGCGGGAGGGCCTACGAGCAGTACTTC.

The CDR3 is CASSPGLGGETQYF. In nucleotides, the CDR3 is TGTGCCAGCTCCCCGGGACTGGGGGGGGAGACCCAGTACTTC. The rearrangement links TRBV6-1 to TRBJ2-5; 7 nucleotides align to TRBD2. V gave up 8 bases and J gave up 5 bases; unmatched junction bases: 11. The CDR3 covers 14 residues. Looked up from germline, CDR1 is MNHNS and CDR2 is SASEGT.

The gene calls are TRBV6-5 and TRBJ2-1, with D unresolved. CDR1 is MNHEY and CDR2 is SVGAGI in the germline V gene. V lost 2 bases, J lost 10 bases, and 3 bases lay in between. The CDR3 is made up of 10 amino acids. The DNA for the CDR3 is TGTGCCAGCAGTTACGAGGAGCAGTTCTTC. Protein sequence: CASSYEEQFF.

In DNA, the CDR3 is TGTGCTAGCGGCGGACTAGCGGGATACACCGGGGAGCTGTTTTTT. As protein: CASGGLAGYTGELFF. The chain combines TRBV7-7 with TRBJ2-2; TRBD2 matches 12 bases. CDR1 is SSHAT and CDR2 is FNYEAQ in the germline V gene (reference sequence). CDR3 length: 15 residues.

J is TRBJ2-3 and V is TRBV10-1; TRBD2 matches 9 bases. The CDR3 runs 17 residues. CDR1 is WNHNN and CDR2 is SYGVQD in the germline V gene (reference sequence). Unmatched junction bases numbered 8, after V lost 2 bases and J lost 2 bases. The CDR3 reads CASSELSGRGITDTQYF. The DNA of the CDR3 is TGCGCCAGCAGTGAGCTTAGCGGGAGAGGGATCACAGATACGCAGTATTTT.

The J gene is TRBJ1-2, the V gene TRBV29-1, with TRBD1 matching 7 bases. CDR3 length: 13 residues. CDR1 is SQVTM, CDR2 ANQGSEA, per germline. After removal of 7 bases from V and 0 bases from J, the junction contained 5 bases not matched to a gene. This CDR3 reads CSAGDSSNYGYTF. The CDR3 DNA follows: TGCAGCGCAGGGGACAGCTCTAACTATGGCTACACCTTC.

V usage is TRBV11-3 and J usage is TRBJ2-7, with 14 nucleotides matching TRBD2. The CDR3 loop spans 17 amino acids. V dropped 4 bases and J dropped 6; count of bases not matched to a gene: 11. The V gene's germline CDR1 is SGHNT and CDR2 YENEEA. CDR3 DNA: TGTGCCAGCAGCTACGGGACTAGCGGGAGAAGGTATTGCGAGCAGTACTTC. Its translation: CASSYGTSGRRYCEQYF.

The chain has TRBV7-2 and TRBJ2-1; D gene unclear. Trimming took 4 bases from V and 9 from J, leaving 10 bases between them. The CDR3 runs to 12 residues. Germline CDR1 is SGHTA and CDR2 is FQGNSA. CDR3 in amino acids: CASSSDIGEQFF. CDR3 nucleotides: TGTGCCAGCAGCTCCGACATTGGTGAGCAGTTCTTC.

The chain has TRBV2 and TRBJ2-1; D might be TRBD2 (6 bases). The CDR3 spans 14 residues. V was cut by 0 bases and J by 4 bases, with 7 bases left in between. CDR1 and CDR2 (germline): SNHLY, FYNNEI. The CDR3 DNA reads TGTGCCAGCAGTGAAGCGGGAGGTTACAATGAGCAGTTCTTC. As protein: CASSEAGGYNEQFF.

The chain recombines TRBV5-1 with TRBJ2-7, with 12 bases aligning to TRBD2. J gave up 2 bases and V 4 bases, and 7 bases lay outside the gene matches. Germline values: CDR1 SGHRS, CDR2 YFSETQ. This CDR3 has 16 residues. The CDR3 region has the DNA TGCGCCAGCAGCCCTGGGACTAGCGGGCCCCCCTACGAGCAGTACTTC. This gives the protein CASSPGTSGPPYEQYF.

The CDR3 DNA sequence: TGTGCCAGCAGCTTGGCCCCGGGACAGGTCTCTTATGGCTACACCTTC. It translates to CASSLAPGQVSYGYTF. This chain uses TRBV5-6 with TRBJ1-2, with 8 bases that match TRBD1. J gave up 5 bases and V 0 bases, and 9 bases lay outside the gene matches. The CDR3 length is 16 residues. Germline CDR1 is SGHDT and CDR2 is YYEEEE.

The chain combines TRBV5-1 with TRBJ1-2, with D maybe TRBD1 (5 bases). CDR1 and CDR2 (germline): SGHRS, YFSETQ. The CDR3 has 15 amino acids. The germline V and J ends were trimmed by 0 bases and 0 bases, with 9 bases remaining between them. The CDR3 DNA sequence: TGCGCCAGCAGCTTGGCTGGGGGAGCTAACTATGGCTACACCTTC. It translates to CASSLAGGANYGYTF.

The chain joins TRBV5-1 to TRBJ2-1, with TRBD1 matching 10 bases. V gave up 7 bases and J gave up 7 bases; unmatched junction bases: 5. Per the germline V gene, CDR1 is SGHRS and CDR2 is YFSETQ. The CDR3 length is 13 residues. CDR3 DNA: TGCGCCAGCGTGGGACAGGGGTTGAATGAGCAGTTCTTC. Encoded protein: CASVGQGLNEQFF.

The rearrangement links TRBV6-5 to TRBJ1-2; D gene uncertain. The ends were cut back, 2 bases at V and 3 bases at J, with 10 bases in the middle. The V gene's germline CDR1 is MNHEY and CDR2 SVGAGI. This CDR3 is built from 14 residues. In nucleotides, the CDR3 is TGTGCCAGCAGTTACAGGGCCTTGGACTATGGCTACACCTTC. Encoded protein: CASSYRALDYGYTF.

V is TRBV2 and J is TRBJ2-6, with D perhaps TRBD2 (5 bases). The CDR3 totals 16 residues. Trimming took 2 bases from V and 0 from J, leaving 8 bases between them. Germline V lookup: CDR1 SNHLY, CDR2 FYNNEI. DNA for the CDR3: TGTGCCAGCAGTGAATTAGCGTTCTCTGGGGCCAACGTCCTGACTTTC. Its protein is CASSELAFSGANVLTF. Drawing the rest from reference TRBV2 and TRBJ2-6, the complete variable domain is EPEVTQTPSHQVTQMGQEVILRCVPISNHLYFYWYRQILGQKVEFLVSFYNNEISEKSEIFDDQFSVERPDGSNFTLKIRSTKLEDSAMYFCASSELAFSGANVLTFGAGSRLTVL.